The T cell receptor (beta chain) described here comes from a study of blood T cell repertoires in COVID-19. Among Cohort 3 donors, those recovered had two negative PCRs, clearance, or symptom resolution. The ends lost 4 bases at V and 3 bases at J; junction bases unmatched: 14. Germline V gene lookup returns CDR1 SEHNR and CDR2 FQNEAQ (reference sequence). This CDR3 is 18 amino acids long. Study processing details: It was from reference gene primer amplification that nucleated cell counts were estimated. Generated by immunoSEQ multiplex PCR, the TCRdb table keeps only in-frame clones and is missing some. V, J and clone size are taken as reported in that table, and D and trimming were inferred from the DNA itself. In the table there are about 230,000 clones, about four fifths of which are singletons.

This receptor was identified in a man between 60 and 75 years old who had recovered from COVID-19. This chain links TRBV7-9 with TRBJ2-2; 7 positions match TRBD2. The sequenced sample consisted of PBMCs or T cells enriched from blood (not recorded which). In DNA, the CDR3 is TGTGCCAGCAGCTACCCCTTTGGGGAGGGTAGGTACACCGGGGAGCTGTTTTTT. Protein product: CASSYPFGEGRYTGELFF.